Below are 14 T cell receptor beta chains sequenced from a single sample in a study of T cell responses to AZD1222 COVID-19 vaccine. The repertoire was sequenced with immunoSEQ multiplex PCR; TCRdb's copy has only in-frame clones and lacks some. The data hold 95,000 to 100,000 clones, with approximately 90% observed a single time. This sample comprised peripheral blood, obtained 28 days after the second AZD1222 dose. The receptors originated from an adult who received the AZD1222 COVID-19 vaccine.

In DNA, the CDR3 is TGCGCCAGCAGTTCGGGCAGGGGCTCCGGGGAGCTGTTTTTT. Protein product: CASSSGRGSGELFF. The V and J genes are TRBV10-2 and TRBJ2-2; tentatively, D is TRBD1 (6 bases). Germline-derived CDR1 and CDR2 are WSHSY and SAAADI. With 5 bases removed from V and 6 bases from J, the gap between germline ends came to 13 bases. The length of the CDR3 is 14 residues.

This clone is a singleton in its sample. The chain carries TRBV7-8 and TRBJ2-1; perhaps TRBD2 as D (6 bases). Trimming took off 5 bases at V and 4 bases at J, with 21 bases between the two ends. The CDR3 is made up of 17 amino acids. Germline values: CDR1 SGHVS, CDR2 FQNEAQ. CDR3 coding DNA: TGTGCCAGCAGCCCCCGGCTCCCGGGCCGGGGGTACAATGAGCAGTTCTTC. The encoded protein is CASSPRLPGRGYNEQFF.

CDR3 amino acids: CASSLGPYTQYF. CDR3 coding DNA: TGTGCCAGCAGCTTAGGGCCTTATACGCAGTATTTT. The chain carries TRBV11-3 and TRBJ2-3; D remains unclear. V shed 1 base and J shed 7 bases, with 6 bases lying between them. The CDR3 is made up of 12 amino acids. Germline CDR1 reads SGHNT; CDR2 reads YENEEA.

The V gene is TRBV7-2, the J gene TRBJ1-5; D is perhaps TRBD1 (5 bases). Germline V gives CDR1 SGHTA, CDR2 FQGNSA. Trimming removed 5 bases at V and 6 bases at J, with 11 bases between. CDR3 length equals 13 residues. The CDR3 region is CASSTGLGQPQHF. CDR3 sequence (DNA): TGTGCCAGCAGCACGGGACTGGGTCAGCCCCAGCATTTT.

The chain recombines TRBV7-9 with TRBJ1-1; possibly TRBD1 for D (6 bases). V was shortened by 5 bases and J by 7 bases, with 14 bases between the two germline ends. Germline V gene data show CDR1 as SEHNR and CDR2 as FQNEAQ (reference sequence). The CDR3 extends over 13 amino acids. CDR3 protein: CASSLRQAFEAFF. CDR3 DNA sequence: TGTGCCAGCAGCCTACGACAGGCCTTTGAAGCTTTCTTT. Full variable domain (rest looked up from reference TRBV7-9 and TRBJ1-1): DTGVSQNPRHKITKRGQNVTFRCDPISEHNRLYWYRQTLGQGPEFLTYFQNEAQLEKSRLLSDRFSAERPKGSFSTLEIQRTEQGDSAMYLCASSLRQAFEAFFGQGTRLTVV.

The V gene is TRBV18, the J gene TRBJ1-1; D may be TRBD1 (5 bases). V dropped 3 bases and J dropped 4 bases, with 15 bases sitting between them. This CDR3 comprises 15 residues. The germline V gene has CDR1 KGHSH and CDR2 LQKENI. CDR3 in amino acids: CASSPRGGHTTEAFF. CDR3 coding DNA: TGTGCCAGCTCACCCCGGGGCGGACATACCACTGAAGCTTTCTTT.

CDR3: CASSLVGGRTAQETQYF. The DNA of the CDR3 is TGTGCCAGCAGCTTAGTGGGGGGCCGGACAGCCCAAGAGACCCAGTACTTC. The rearrangement links TRBV11-2 to TRBJ2-5; D may be TRBD1 or TRBD2 (6 bases each). The CDR3 contains 17 residues. Trimming pared 1 base from V and 1 base from J, leaving 16 bases between. From germline, CDR1 is SGHAT and CDR2 FQNNGV. The full variable domain, in which reference TRBV11-2 and TRBJ2-5 provide the parts outside the CDR3, is EAGVAQSPRYKIIEKRQSVAFWCNPISGHATLYWYQQILGQGPKLLIQFQNNGVVDDSQLPKDRFSAERLKGVDSTLKIQPAKLEDSAVYLCASSLVGGRTAQETQYFGPGTRLLVL.

This rearrangement joins TRBV19 to TRBJ2-1; 13 bases are a match to TRBD2. The CDR3 spans 17 residues. With 5 bases clipped from V and 4 bases from J, the junction kept 8 bases outside the gene matches. Germline V gene data show CDR1 as LNHDA and CDR2 as SQIVND (reference sequence). CDR3 sequence (DNA): TGTGCCAGTAGTGCTGGACTAGCGGGAGTGGGATACAATGAGCAGTTCTTC. It is translated as CASSAGLAGVGYNEQFF.

In its sample, this clone was seen once. The chain carries TRBV3-1 (or the pseudogene TRBV3-2) and TRBJ2-1; D is undetermined. V lost 0 bases and J 9 bases, leaving 15 bases between the germline ends. CDR1 LGHDT and CDR2 YNNKEL come from the germline V gene (reference sequence). The CDR3 length is 15 residues. CDR3 nucleotides: TGTGCCAGCAGCCAAGATTGGCAGTATTGGTCTGAGCAGTTCTTC. This codes for CASSQDWQYWSEQFF.

The chain employs TRBV28 and TRBJ1-2, with D tentatively TRBD1 (5 bases). CDR1 and CDR2 (germline): MDHEN, SYDVKM. The V gene lost 6 bases and the J gene lost 2 bases, with 10 bases spanning the gap. This CDR3 is built from 13 residues. Here the CDR3 DNA reads TGTGCCAGCAGCTTTGGGGGGAACTATGGCTACACCTTC. As protein: CASSFGGNYGYTF.

The rearrangement uses TRBV10-2 and TRBJ2-7; 8 bases agree with TRBD1. The V gene end was trimmed by 9 bases and the J gene end by 1 base; junction bases not matched to a gene: 2. CDR3 length equals 12 residues. CDR1 and CDR2 from the germline V gene are WSHSY and SAAADI. CDR3 in amino acids: CASTGGSYEQYF. CDR3 nucleotides: TGCGCCAGTACAGGGGGTTCCTACGAGCAGTACTTC.

The chain carries TRBV6-1 and TRBJ1-5; perhaps TRBD1 as D (5 bases). There are 14 residues in the CDR3. Germline V gives CDR1 MNHNS, CDR2 SASEGT. The V gene lost 2 bases and the J gene lost 4 bases, with 9 bases spanning the gap. The CDR3 sequence is CASSEWGRNQPQHF. The CDR3 DNA is TGTGCCAGCAGTGAATGGGGGAGAAATCAGCCCCAGCATTTT.

V usage is TRBV5-1 and J usage is TRBJ2-5; TRBD1 might be the D (6 bases). The CDR3 is 15 residues long. V gave up 0 bases and J gave up 2 bases, with 11 bases separating them. From germline, CDR1 is SGHRS and CDR2 YFSETQ. The CDR3 DNA is TGCGCCAGCAGCTTGGTCAGGGGTCTGCAAGAGACCCAGTACTTC. It codes for CASSLVRGLQETQYF.

V is TRBV7-2 and J is TRBJ1-5, with D hard to call. This CDR3 is built from 15 residues. Germline V gives CDR1 SGHTA, CDR2 FQGNSA. Trimming removed 5 bases from V and 0 bases from J, with 11 bases in between. CDR3 nucleotide sequence: TGTGCCAGCAGCCCCTCTCAATATAGCAATCAGCCCCAGCATTTT. Amino acid sequence: CASSPSQYSNQPQHF.